The 16 T cell receptor beta chains given below trace back to one sample, sequenced in a study of cytomegalovirus exposure and HLA in healthy donors. PCR primers comprised 60 Vbeta and 13 Jbeta primers. Here immunoSEQ multiplex PCR was the method, and the copy in TCRdb shows in-frame clones only, minus some. The sample lists more than 85,000 clones, over 60% occurring once. Sequences were obtained from PBMCs. Source of these receptors: a woman aged 55-75 years in good health and CMV-seropositive.

The chain has TRBV9 and TRBJ1-6, with no clear D. This CDR3 has 13 residues. Trimming removed 7 bases at V and 0 bases at J, with 5 bases between. Germline V lookup: CDR1 SGDLS, CDR2 YYNGEE. The CDR3 region has the DNA TGTGCCAGCGGGAGCTCCTATAATTCACCCCTCCACTTT. Translating gives CASGSSYNSPLHF.

CDR3 in DNA: TGTGCCAGCAGCCCCCAGCCGACTAGCGTGAGCTCCTACGAGCAGTACTTC. Translating it yields CASSPQPTSVSSYEQYF. The gene calls are TRBV9 and TRBJ2-7, with 8 bases matching TRBD2. The J segment lost 0 bases and the V segment lost 4 bases, leaving 12 bases of the junction unmatched. CDR1 is SGDLS, CDR2 YYNGEE, per germline. The CDR3 spans 17 residues.

The chain is built from TRBV11-2 and TRBJ2-1; 7 bases match TRBD2. The CDR3 sequence is 16 residues long. Germline lookup yields CDR1 SGHAT and CDR2 FQNNGV. Trimming cost V 1 base and J 2 bases; bases outside gene matches: 5. The CDR3 region is CASSLAWTRTYNEQFF. The CDR3 DNA sequence: TGTGCCAGCAGCTTAGCGTGGACTAGGACCTACAATGAGCAGTTCTTC.

Concerning this clone: Compared with germline, one end of the junction differs, possibly owing to a read error. The chain employs TRBV7-9 and TRBJ2-7; TRBD1 agrees at 10 bases. The length of the CDR3 is 14 residues. Per the germline V gene, CDR1 is SEHNR and CDR2 is FQNEAQ (reference sequence). The CDR3 nucleotides read TGTTCCAGCACCCTTCGGGACAGGGGCTACGAGCAGTACTTC. Translating gives CSSTLRDRGYEQYF.

The chain couples TRBV7-2 to TRBJ2-3; 7 bases align to TRBD2. Germline CDR1 is SGHTA and CDR2 is FQGNSA. The CDR3 loop spans 13 amino acids. The V and J ends lost 4 bases and 9 bases, in that order; junction bases with no gene match: 7. The DNA for the CDR3 is TGTGCCAGCAGCTCCCACCAGACTAGCACGCAGTATTTT. This translates into CASSSHQTSTQYF.

The rearrangement links TRBV2 to TRBJ2-5; D possibly corresponds to TRBD1 (5 bases). From germline, CDR1 is SNHLY and CDR2 FYNNEI. Trimming shortened V by 1 base and J by 7 bases, and 16 bases separated the two germline ends. The CDR3 runs to 15 residues. CDR3 region: CASSEEGQGSGTQYF. Written as DNA, the CDR3 is TGTGCCAGCAGTGAAGAAGGTCAGGGAAGTGGGACCCAGTACTTC. The whole variable domain, filled in from reference TRBV2 and TRBJ2-5, reads EPEVTQTPSHQVTQMGQEVILRCVPISNHLYFYWYRQILGQKVEFLVSFYNNEISEKSEIFDDQFSVERPDGSNFTLKIRSTKLEDSAMYFCASSEEGQGSGTQYFGPGTRLLVL.

The rearrangement links TRBV28 to TRBJ1-5; 12 bases match TRBD1. Germline trimming cut 5 bases from V and 1 base from J; bases unmatched to any gene: 12. The CDR3 runs 19 residues. CDR1 and CDR2 from the germline V gene are MDHEN and SYDVKM. The CDR3 coding sequence is TGTGCCAGCAGTACGGCCGGGACAGGGGGCTTATGGAGCAATCAGCCCCAGCATTTT. It specifies CASSTAGTGGLWSNQPQHF.

V usage is TRBV27 and J usage is TRBJ2-7, with 7 bases that match TRBD2. The CDR3 covers 14 residues. The germline V gene encodes CDR1 MNHEY and CDR2 SMNVEV (reference sequence). With 2 bases clipped from V and 4 bases from J, the junction kept 5 bases outside the gene matches. The DNA for the CDR3 is TGTGCCAGCAGTTTACGCGGGGGAAGATACGAGCAGTACTTC. Protein product: CASSLRGGRYEQYF.

The chain carries TRBV2 and TRBJ1-5; a possible D gene is TRBD1 (5 bases). The CDR3 has 14 residues. V lost 1 base to trimming and J lost 6 bases, with 10 bases between them. Germline V gives CDR1 SNHLY, CDR2 FYNNEI. The CDR3 nucleotides read TGTGCCAGCAGTGAAGGCAGGGAGGGTCAGCCCCAGCATTTT. Translation: CASSEGREGQPQHF.

This rearrangement joins TRBV5-1 to TRBJ2-7; 8 bases are shared with TRBD2. CDR3 size: 14 residues. Germline values: CDR1 SGHRS, CDR2 YFSETQ. V lost 5 bases and J lost 6; bases outside the gene matches: 10. CDR3 coding DNA: TGCGCCAGCAGAACCCGACTAGCGAACAGCGAGCAGTACTTC. The encoded protein is CASRTRLANSEQYF.

The CDR3 protein is CASSQLRFFQFF. The CDR3 nucleotides read TGTGCCAGCAGCCAATTACGGTTTTTCCAGTTCTTC. The V and J genes are TRBV11-2 and TRBJ2-1; D not resolved. The CDR3 length is 12 residues. The germline V and J ends were trimmed by 5 bases and 13 bases, with 15 bases remaining between them. CDR1 is SGHAT and CDR2 is FQNNGV in the germline V gene.

The V call is TRBV6-5, the J call TRBJ2-7, with TRBD1 matching over 12 bases. This CDR3 has 14 amino acids. The V segment lost 6 bases and the J segment 7 bases; nucleotides outside the gene matches: 7. Per the germline V gene, CDR1 is MNHEY and CDR2 is SVGAGI. CDR3 sequence reads: CASRAGQGAREQYF. CDR3 nucleotide sequence: TGTGCCAGCAGAGCGGGACAGGGGGCGCGAGAGCAGTACTTC.

The chain links TRBV18 to TRBJ1-2; unclear D gene. The germline gives CDR1 KGHSH, CDR2 LQKENI. Trimming took 6 bases from V and 0 from J, leaving 20 bases between them. The CDR3 is 17 residues long. Here the CDR3 reads CASSQNNIGRSNYGYTF. For the CDR3, the DNA is TGTGCCAGCTCCCAAAACAACATAGGGAGATCTAACTATGGCTACACCTTC.

In DNA, the CDR3 is TGTGCCAGCAGTTACATGGGGGCCCAGGAGACCCAGTACTTC. This gives the protein CASSYMGAQETQYF. V usage is TRBV6-5 and J usage is TRBJ2-5; a weak D match, TRBD1 (6 bases). Germline lookup yields CDR1 MNHEY and CDR2 SVGAGI. This CDR3 has 14 amino acids. V gave up 2 bases and J gave up 5 bases, with 12 bases separating them.

The gene calls are TRBV28 and TRBJ2-2, with D tentatively TRBD1 (7 bases). Trimming removed 7 bases at V and 2 bases at J, with 14 bases between. In germline, CDR1 is MDHEN, CDR2 SYDVKM. The CDR3 is made up of 15 amino acids. CDR3: CASKIQGTNTGELFF. Written as DNA, the CDR3 is TGTGCCAGCAAAATACAGGGGACTAACACCGGGGAGCTGTTTTTT.

The genes are TRBV27 and TRBJ1-1, with a tentative D call TRBD1 (6 bases). The CDR3 sequence is 16 residues long. Trimming removed 5 bases at V and 3 bases at J, with 19 bases between. Germline lookup yields CDR1 MNHEY and CDR2 SMNVEV (reference sequence). Here the CDR3 DNA reads TGTGCCAGCAGTCCTGGGACACTCCGGTGGTACACTGAAGCTTTCTTT. Translation: CASSPGTLRWYTEAFF.